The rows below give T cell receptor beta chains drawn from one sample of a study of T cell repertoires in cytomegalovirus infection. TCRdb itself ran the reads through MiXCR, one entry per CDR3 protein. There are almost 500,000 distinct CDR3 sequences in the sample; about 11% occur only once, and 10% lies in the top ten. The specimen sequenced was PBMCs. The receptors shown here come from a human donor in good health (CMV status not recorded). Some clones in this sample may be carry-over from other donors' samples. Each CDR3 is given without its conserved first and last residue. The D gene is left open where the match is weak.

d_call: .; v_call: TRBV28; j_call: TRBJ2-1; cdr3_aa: ASSWLGGNEQF
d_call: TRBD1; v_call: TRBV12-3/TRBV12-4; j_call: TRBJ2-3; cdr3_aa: ASSTSGTGDTDTQY
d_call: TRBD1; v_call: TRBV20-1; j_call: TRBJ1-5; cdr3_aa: SARDGGQGSSHQH
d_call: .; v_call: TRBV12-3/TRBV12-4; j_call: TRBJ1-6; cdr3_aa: ASSFHSSYNSPLH
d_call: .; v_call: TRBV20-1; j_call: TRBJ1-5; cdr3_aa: SARDNIEYSNQPQH
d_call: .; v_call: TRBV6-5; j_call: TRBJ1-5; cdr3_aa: ASSRGGHNQPQH
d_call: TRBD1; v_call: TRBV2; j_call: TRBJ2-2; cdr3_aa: ASSEWTGGITGELF
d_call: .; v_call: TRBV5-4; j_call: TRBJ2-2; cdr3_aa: ASSPPAGVGGELF
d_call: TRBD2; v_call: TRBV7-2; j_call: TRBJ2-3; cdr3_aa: ASSLNRASGRVNKY
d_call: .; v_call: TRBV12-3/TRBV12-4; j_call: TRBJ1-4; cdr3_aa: ASSSPNRYLDEKLF
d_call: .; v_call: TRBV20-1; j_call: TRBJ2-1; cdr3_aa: SARPVTYNEQF
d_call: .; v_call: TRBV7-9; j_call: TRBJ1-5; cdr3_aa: ASTHQGEQPQH
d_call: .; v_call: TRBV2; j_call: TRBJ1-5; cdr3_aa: ASSEEVYSNQPQH
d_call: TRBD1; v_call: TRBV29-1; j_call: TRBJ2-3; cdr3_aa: SVGDRERDTQY
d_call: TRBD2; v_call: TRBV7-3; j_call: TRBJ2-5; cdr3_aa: ASSPSGRAEGTQY
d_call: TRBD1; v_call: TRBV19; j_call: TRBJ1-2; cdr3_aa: ASSLGQGPVDT
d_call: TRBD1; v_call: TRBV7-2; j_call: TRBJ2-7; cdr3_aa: ASSSGQGTREQY
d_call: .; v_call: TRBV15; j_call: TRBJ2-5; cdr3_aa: ATSGGPIQETQY
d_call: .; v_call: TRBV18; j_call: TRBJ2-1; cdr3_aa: ASSPPARLNEQF
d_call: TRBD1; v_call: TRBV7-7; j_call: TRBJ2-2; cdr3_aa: ASSYRQGPGELF
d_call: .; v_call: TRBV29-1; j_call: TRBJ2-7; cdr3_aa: SVVPGLASSYEQY
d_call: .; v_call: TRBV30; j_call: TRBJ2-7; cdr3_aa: AWSDSYEQY
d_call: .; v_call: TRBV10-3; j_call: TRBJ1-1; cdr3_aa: ASSTGSSNTEAF
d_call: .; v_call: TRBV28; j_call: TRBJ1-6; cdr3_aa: ASSLPARASPLH
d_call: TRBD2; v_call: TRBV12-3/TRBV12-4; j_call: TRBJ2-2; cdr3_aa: ASSLGDTGGPGGELF
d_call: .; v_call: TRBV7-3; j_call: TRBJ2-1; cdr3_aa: ASSPGDSQHGQF
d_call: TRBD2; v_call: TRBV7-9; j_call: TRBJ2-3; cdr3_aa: ASSSGGRSTDTQY
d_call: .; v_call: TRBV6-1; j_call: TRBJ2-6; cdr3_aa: ASSEGWGRTSSGANVLT
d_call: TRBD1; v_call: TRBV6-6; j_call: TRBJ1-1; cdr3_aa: ASSYSPAGGGDLTEAF
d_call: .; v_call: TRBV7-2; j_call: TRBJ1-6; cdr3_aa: ASSLNRFNSPLH
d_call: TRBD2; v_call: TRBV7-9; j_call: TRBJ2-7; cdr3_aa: ASLAGNSYEQY
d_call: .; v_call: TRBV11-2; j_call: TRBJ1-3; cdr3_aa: ASSLGTHSGNTIY
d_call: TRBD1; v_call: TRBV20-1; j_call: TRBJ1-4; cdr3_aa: SASKQGEGEKLF
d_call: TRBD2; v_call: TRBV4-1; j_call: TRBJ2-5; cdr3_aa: ASSQEILAGPNPQY
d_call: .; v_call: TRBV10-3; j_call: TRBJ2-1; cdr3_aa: ATAAGRDNEQF
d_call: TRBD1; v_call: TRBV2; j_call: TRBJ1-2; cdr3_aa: ASSEDRGNYGYT
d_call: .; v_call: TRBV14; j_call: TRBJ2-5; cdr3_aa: ASSQDRTAQETQY
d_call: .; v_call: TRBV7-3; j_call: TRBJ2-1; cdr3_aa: ASSLIGRVNEQF
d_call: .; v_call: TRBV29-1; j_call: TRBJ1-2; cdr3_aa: SASQREDPYGYT
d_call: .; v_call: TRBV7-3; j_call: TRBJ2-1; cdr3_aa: ASSLAGTTYNEQF
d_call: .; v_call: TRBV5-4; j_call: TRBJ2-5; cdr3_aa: ASSLGAGTQETQY
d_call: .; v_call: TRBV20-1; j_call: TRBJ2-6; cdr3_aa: SAPDPPGANVLT
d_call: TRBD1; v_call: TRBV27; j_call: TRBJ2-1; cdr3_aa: ASSPRDRANEQF
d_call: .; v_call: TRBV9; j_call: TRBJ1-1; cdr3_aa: ASSASDRNTEAF
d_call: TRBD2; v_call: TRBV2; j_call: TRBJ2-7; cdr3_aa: ATRGGPAVGEQY
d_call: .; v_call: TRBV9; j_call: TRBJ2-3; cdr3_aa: ASSPDLGGTDTQY
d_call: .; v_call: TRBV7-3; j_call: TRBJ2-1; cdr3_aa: ASSPGPPNEQF
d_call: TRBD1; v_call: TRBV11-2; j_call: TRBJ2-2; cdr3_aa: ASSFDRGRGGELF
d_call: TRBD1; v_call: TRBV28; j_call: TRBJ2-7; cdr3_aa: ASKVTGGSEQY
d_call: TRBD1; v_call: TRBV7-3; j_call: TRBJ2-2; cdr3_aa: ASRTPPGTGNTGELF